Listed below are T cell receptor beta chains from one sample, sequenced in a study of blood T cell repertoires in COVID-19. Profiling relied on immunoSEQ multiplex PCR, and the TCRdb table lists in-frame clones only, not all of them. The profile covers 230,000 or so clones, with approximately 86% appearing a single time and roughly 15% taken by the ten largest. Sequencing was carried out using PBMCs or T cells enriched from blood (not recorded which). These receptors were obtained from a woman aged 50 to 60 with acute COVID-19. Both conserved end residues are part of each CDR3. The D gene is left open where the match is weak. Clone size is shown for a subset of rows, as once, few, many or a class of expanded clone.

>.|TRBJ2-7|.|TRBV5-6
CASSRARRVYEQYF
TGTGCCAGCAGCCGAGCGAGGAGGGTTTACGAGCAGTACTTC
>TRBD1|TRBJ2-3|.|TRBV5-1
CASSNRGPDTQYF
TGCGCCAGCAGTAACAGGGGGCCAGATACGCAGTATTTT
>.|TRBJ2-3|.|TRBV29-1
CSVVRGPVADTQYF
TGCAGCGTTGTTCGCGGCCCTGTGGCAGATACGCAGTATTTT
>TRBD1|TRBJ1-6|.|TRBV27
CASSSPGTGTRNSPLHF
TGTGCCAGCAGTTCACCCGGGACAGGGACCCGTAATTCACCCCTCCACTTT
>.|TRBJ2-7|.|TRBV4-1
CASSPSRGPYEQYF
TGCGCCAGCAGCCCCTCCAGGGGACCCTACGAGCAGTACTTC
>.|TRBJ1-1|few|TRBV10-3
CAISESRVGGTEAFF
TGTGCCATCAGTGAGTCGAGGGTGGGGGGCACTGAAGCTTTCTTT
>TRBD1|TRBJ1-4|.|TRBV28
CASSSRDREEKLFF
TGTGCCAGCAGTTCCCGGGACAGGGAGGAAAAACTGTTTTTT
>.|TRBJ2-7|.|TRBV7-2
CASSSDRFEQYF
TGTGCCAGCAGCTCTGACAGATTCGAGCAGTACTTC
>.|TRBJ2-7|.|TRBV4-1
CASSQGGGSSYEQYF
TGCGCCAGCAGCCAGGGGGGCGGGAGCTCCTACGAGCAGTACTTC
>.|TRBJ2-7|.|TRBV7-9
CASSSTYYEQYF
TGTGCCAGCAGTTCGACATACTACGAGCAGTACTTC
>.|TRBJ2-3|.|TRBV5-4
CASSQATDTQYF
TGTGCCAGCAGCCAAGCCACAGATACGCAGTATTTT
>TRBD2|TRBJ2-2|.|TRBV5-1
CASSLVVLAVDTGELFF
TGCGCCAGCAGCTTGGTAGTGCTAGCGGTCGACACCGGGGAGCTGTTTTTT
>.|TRBJ1-4|.|TRBV5-1
CASSSDSFNEKLFF
TGCGCCAGCAGCTCGGACAGTTTTAATGAAAAACTGTTTTTT
>TRBD2|TRBJ2-1|.|TRBV10-3
CAISSGTSVEQFF
TGTGCCATCAGTTCCGGGACTAGCGTTGAGCAGTTCTTC
>TRBD1|TRBJ1-2|.|TRBV3-1/TRBV3-2
CASSQPGGVFYGYTF
TGTGCCAGCAGCCAACCAGGGGGCGTATTCTATGGCTACACCTTC
>.|TRBJ1-1|.|TRBV6-5
CASSYFRGGGGTEAFF
TGTGCCAGCAGTTACTTCAGAGGGGGGGGTGGCACTGAAGCTTTCTTT
>.|TRBJ1-2|.|TRBV19
CASTPRGFDYGYTF
TGTGCCAGTACCCCTAGGGGATTTGACTATGGCTACACCTTC
>TRBD2|TRBJ2-1|.|TRBV3-1/TRBV3-2
CASSLVGGAEQFF
TGTGCCAGCAGCCTCGTCGGGGGGGCGGAGCAGTTCTTC
>.|TRBJ1-1|.|TRBV5-6
CASSSGHQNTEAFF
TGTGCCAGCAGCTCGGGACACCAGAACACTGAAGCTTTCTTT
>.|TRBJ2-7|.|TRBV7-3
CASSLVLAGSLHEQYF
TGTGCCAGCAGCTTAGTTTTGGCGGGGAGTCTCCACGAGCAGTACTTC
>.|TRBJ1-1|.|TRBV1
CTSSQDSPPGSLNTEAFF
TGCACCAGCAGCCAAGATTCCCCCCCAGGCAGTCTGAACACTGAAGCTTTCTTT
>TRBD1|TRBJ2-7|.|TRBV10-3
CAISPTGQGREQYF
TGTGCCATCAGCCCTACCGGACAGGGTAGGGAGCAGTACTTC
>TRBD1|TRBJ2-5|.|TRBV5-1
CASSLAGTGETQYF
TGCGCCAGCAGCTTGGCCGGGACAGGGGAGACCCAGTACTTC